This T cell receptor beta chain was captured in a study of T cell responses to AZD1222 COVID-19 vaccine. Study results and caveats: Repertoire sampling was restricted to post-peak T cell response timepoints. Receipt of two AZD1222 doses was followed by a rise in Spike-specific TCR breadth and depth. Clonal diversity may have been underestimated in mostly white British donors.

Worth noting for this clone: What it binds is unknown.

The repertoire was sequenced with immunoSEQ multiplex PCR; TCRdb's copy has only in-frame clones and lacks some. The sample consists of 99,000 or so clones, about 88% of them appearing once. Germline V gene sequence: CDR1 SGHVS, CDR2 FQNEAQ. This CDR3 comprises 17 residues. The V segment lost 1 base and the J segment 4 bases; nucleotides outside the gene matches: 7. The sample here was peripheral blood, taken on day 0 of AZD1222 vaccination. The TCR was taken from an adult in good health. The rearrangement uses TRBV7-8 and TRBJ2-5; 12 bases fit TRBD1. DNA for the CDR3: TGTGCCAGCAGCTTAGTGGGGACAGGGGGCTGGGGAGAGACCCAGTACTTC. This gives the protein CASSLVGTGGWGETQYF.